The 12 T cell receptor beta chains below come from one sample, sequenced in a study of T cell repertoires in cytomegalovirus infection. TCRdb ran MiXCR on the reads and lists one entry per CDR3 protein. Of fewer than 950,000 distinct CDR3 sequences in the sample, over 25% were seen once. Their recognized antigens are unknown. The sequences come from cultured CD8+ T cells from PBMCs, collected from culture after CMV antigen stimulation. All receptors derive from a human donor in good health (CMV status not recorded). Some clones in this sample may be carry-over from other donors' samples.

This clonotype has only a few counts. V and J are TRBV5-1 and TRBJ2-1; TRBD1 might be the D (6 bases). The CDR3 is 15 amino acids. Trimming cost V 0 bases and J 9 bases, with 16 bases left between them. Looked up from germline, CDR1 is SGHRS and CDR2 is YFSETQ. The CDR3 nucleotides read TGCGCCAGCAGCTTGGCCCAGACAGGCCTAGGTGAGCAGTTCTTC. It yields the protein CASSLAQTGLGEQFF.

The chain links TRBV19 to TRBJ2-3; 7 bases match TRBD1. The CDR3 loop spans 13 amino acids. Trimming took 9 bases from V and 0 from J; bases not matched to a gene: 3. CDR1 and CDR2 (germline): LNHDA, SQIVND (reference sequence). CDR3 residues: CASGQASTDTQYF. The DNA of the CDR3 is TGTGCCAGCGGACAGGCTAGCACAGATACGCAGTATTTT.

The V gene is TRBV6-5, the J gene TRBJ1-4; D possibly corresponds to TRBD1 (5 bases). Germline assignment: CDR1 MNHEY and CDR2 SVGAGI. Trimming took 2 bases from V and 6 from J, leaving 10 bases between them. CDR3 length: 14 amino acids. The DNA of the CDR3 is TGTGCCAGCAGTTACGGGACGGATTATGAAAAACTGTTTTTT. Translated, it gives CASSYGTDYEKLFF.

The table lists this clonotype with a few counts. V and J are TRBV27 and TRBJ1-6, with 8 bases matching TRBD1. Germline CDR1 reads MNHEY; CDR2 reads SMNVEV (reference sequence). With V trimmed by 5 bases and J by 12 bases, 12 bases remained unmatched. The CDR3 covers 15 residues. CDR3 in amino acids: CASSALRGPILPLHF. DNA for the CDR3: TGTGCCAGCAGTGCCCTCAGGGGGCCTATCCTACCCCTCCACTTT.

The chain recombines TRBV6-5 with TRBJ2-2; 9 bases match TRBD1. The CDR3 is made up of 11 amino acids. Germline CDR1 and CDR2: MNHEY and SVGAGI. The V and J ends lost 4 bases and 15 bases, in that order; junction bases with no gene match: 3. CDR3 amino acids: CASSWGQGLFF. CDR3 coding DNA: TGTGCCAGCAGTTGGGGACAGGGTTTGTTTTTT.

The chain carries TRBV27 and TRBJ2-3, with D possibly being TRBD1 (6 bases). The germline V gene has CDR1 MNHEY and CDR2 SMNVEV (reference sequence). This CDR3 has 16 amino acids. The germline V and J ends were trimmed by 5 bases and 0 bases, with 15 bases remaining between them. CDR3: CASSLIQGSSTDTQYF. The CDR3 region has the DNA TGTGCCAGCAGTCTAATTCAGGGGTCTAGCACAGATACGCAGTATTTT.

The V gene is TRBV3-1, the J gene TRBJ2-3, with D possibly being TRBD2 (6 bases). Germline-derived CDR1 and CDR2 are LGHDT and YNNKEL (reference sequence). V was clipped by 4 bases and J by 2 bases, with 16 bases between them. CDR3 size: 16 residues. This chain's CDR3 is CASSRQVGGTTDTQYF. CDR3 nucleotides: TGTGCCAGCAGCCGCCAGGTGGGCGGGACCACAGATACGCAGTATTTT.

About this clonotype itself: This could be a read error, since a much larger clone is one nucleotide away. The chain recombines TRBV7-2 with TRBJ1-1; no firm D call. The CDR3 consists of 15 residues. Germline CDR1 and CDR2: SGHTA and FQGNSA. CDR3 bases: TGTGCCAACAGCTTAGTAAGGATTCTGAACACTGAAGCTTTCTTT. Translating it yields CANSLVRILNTEAFF.

V gene TRBV7-9 combines with J gene TRBJ2-1; D may be TRBD1 (5 bases). The germline CDR1 and CDR2 sequences are SEHNR and FQNEAQ (reference sequence). The CDR3 totals 12 residues. V was cut by 3 bases and J by 12 bases, with 12 bases left in between. The CDR3 sequence is CASSFGDRGQFF. The DNA of the CDR3 is TGTGCCAGCAGCTTCGGTGACAGAGGGCAGTTCTTC.

A remark on this clonotype: This clone may be a read error of a much larger clone one base away. This rearrangement joins TRBV7-2 to TRBJ2-3; D is possibly TRBD1 (6 bases). The CDR3 runs 13 residues. CDR1 and CDR2 (germline): SGHTA, FQGNSA. The CDR3 here is CANSRPRGDTQYF. Written as DNA, the CDR3 is TGTGCCAACAGCCGTCCTAGGGGGGATACGCAGTATTTT.

The sample holds a few counts of this clonotype. J is TRBJ2-1 and V is TRBV6-2 or TRBV6-3; 7 bases line up with TRBD1. V shed 0 bases, J shed 5 bases, and the junction held 13 bases outside the gene matches. Germline CDR1 and CDR2: MNHEY and SVGEGT. The CDR3 totals 18 residues. The CDR3 DNA sequence: TGTGCCAGCAGTTACTCGTACAGGGGAACGCGGGTGGACAATGAGCAGTTCTTC. Its translation is CASSYSYRGTRVDNEQFF.

About this clonotype: One junction end disagrees with the germline gene, perhaps due to a read error. The chain employs TRBV7-1 and TRBJ1-6, with D unresolved. TRBV7-1 is filed as an ORF, its function uncertain. The CDR3 spans 20 residues. The CDR3 sequence is CVSQQLPHKLGSSYNSPLHF. Written as DNA, the CDR3 is TGTGTCAGCCAGCAGCTCCCCCACAAGCTCGGAAGCTCCTATAATTCACCCCTCCACTTT.